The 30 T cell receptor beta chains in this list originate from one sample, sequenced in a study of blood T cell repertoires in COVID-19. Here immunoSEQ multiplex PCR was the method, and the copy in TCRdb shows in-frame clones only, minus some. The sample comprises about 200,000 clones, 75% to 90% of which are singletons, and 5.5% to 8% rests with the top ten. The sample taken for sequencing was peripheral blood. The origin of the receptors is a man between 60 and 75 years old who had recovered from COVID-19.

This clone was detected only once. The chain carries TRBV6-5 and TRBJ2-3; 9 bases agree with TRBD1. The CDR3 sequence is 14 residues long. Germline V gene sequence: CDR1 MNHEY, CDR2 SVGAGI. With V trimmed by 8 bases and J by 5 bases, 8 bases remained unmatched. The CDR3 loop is CASCRDRVGDTQYF. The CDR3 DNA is TGTGCCAGCTGCCGGGACAGGGTGGGAGATACGCAGTATTTT.

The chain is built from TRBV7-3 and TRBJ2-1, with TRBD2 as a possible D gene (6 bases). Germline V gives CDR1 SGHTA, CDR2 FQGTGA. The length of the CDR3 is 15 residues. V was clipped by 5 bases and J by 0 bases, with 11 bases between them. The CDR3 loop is CASSKELASYNEQFF. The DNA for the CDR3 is TGTGCCAGCAGCAAGGAACTAGCCTCCTACAATGAGCAGTTCTTC. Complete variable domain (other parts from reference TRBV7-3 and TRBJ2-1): GAGVSQTPSNKVTEKGKYVELRCDPISGHTALYWYRQSLGQGPEFLIYFQGTGAADDSGLPNDRFFAVRPEGSVSTLKIQRTERGDSAVYLCASSKELASYNEQFFGPGTRLTVL.

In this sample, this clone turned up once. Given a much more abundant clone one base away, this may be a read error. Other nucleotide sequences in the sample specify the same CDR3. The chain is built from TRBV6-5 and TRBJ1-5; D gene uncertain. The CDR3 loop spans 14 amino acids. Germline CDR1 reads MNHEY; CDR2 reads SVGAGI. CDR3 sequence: CASSDSSRFRPQHF. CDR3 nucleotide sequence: TGTGCCAGCAGTGACTCGAGTCGTTTTCGGCCCCAGCATTTT.

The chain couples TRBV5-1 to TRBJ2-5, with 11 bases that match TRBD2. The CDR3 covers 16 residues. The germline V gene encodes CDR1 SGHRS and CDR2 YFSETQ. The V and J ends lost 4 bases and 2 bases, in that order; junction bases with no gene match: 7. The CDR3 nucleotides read TGCGCCAGCAGCGGAGGACTAGCGGGCCAACAAGAGACCCAGTACTTC. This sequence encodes CASSGGLAGQQETQYF.

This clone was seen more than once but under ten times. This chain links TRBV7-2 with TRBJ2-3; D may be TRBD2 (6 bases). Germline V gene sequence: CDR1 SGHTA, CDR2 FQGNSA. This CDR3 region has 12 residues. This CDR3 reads CAGAGASDTQYF. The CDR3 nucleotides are TGTGCTGGAGCGGGTGCTTCAGATACGCAGTATTTT.

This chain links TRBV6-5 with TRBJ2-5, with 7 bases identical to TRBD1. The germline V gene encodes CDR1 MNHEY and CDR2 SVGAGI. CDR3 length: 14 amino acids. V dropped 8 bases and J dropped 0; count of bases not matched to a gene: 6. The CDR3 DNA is TGTGCCAGCGGACAGGTGCTGTACCAAGAGACCCAGTACTTC. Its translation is CASGQVLYQETQYF.

The CDR3 is CASSPDRAENTIYF. CDR3 nucleotides: TGTGCCAGCAGCCCCGACAGGGCCGAAAACACCATATATTTT. The rearrangement joins TRBV5-4 to TRBJ1-3; 7 positions agree with TRBD1. Germline trimming cut 4 bases from V and 6 bases from J; bases unmatched to any gene: 7. This CDR3 region has 14 residues. Germline V gene data show CDR1 as SGHNT and CDR2 as YYREEE (reference sequence).

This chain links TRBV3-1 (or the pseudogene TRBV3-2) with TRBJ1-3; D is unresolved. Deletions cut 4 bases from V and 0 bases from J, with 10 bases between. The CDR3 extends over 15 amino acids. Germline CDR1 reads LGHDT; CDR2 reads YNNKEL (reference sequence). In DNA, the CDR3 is TGTGCCAGCAGCCTTCCCGGGTACTCTGGAAACACCATATATTTT. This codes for CASSLPGYSGNTIYF.

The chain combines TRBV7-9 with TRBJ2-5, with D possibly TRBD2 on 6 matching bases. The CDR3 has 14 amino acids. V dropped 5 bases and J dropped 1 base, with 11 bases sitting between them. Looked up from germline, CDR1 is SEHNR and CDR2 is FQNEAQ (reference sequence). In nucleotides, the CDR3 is TGTGCCAGCAGCCCCGCGGGGATCCAAGAGACCCAGTACTTC. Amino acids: CASSPAGIQETQYF.

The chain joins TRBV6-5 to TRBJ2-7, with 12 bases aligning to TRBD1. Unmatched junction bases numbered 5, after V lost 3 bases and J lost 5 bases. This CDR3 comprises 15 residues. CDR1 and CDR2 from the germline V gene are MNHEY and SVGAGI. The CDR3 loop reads CASSYGTGGYNEQYF. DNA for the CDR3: TGTGCCAGCAGTTATGGGACAGGGGGCTATAACGAGCAGTACTTC.

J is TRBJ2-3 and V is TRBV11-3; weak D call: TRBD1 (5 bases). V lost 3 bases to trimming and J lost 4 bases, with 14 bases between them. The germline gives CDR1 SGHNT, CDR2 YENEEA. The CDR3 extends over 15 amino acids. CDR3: CASSLNQGSADTQYF. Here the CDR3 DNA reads TGTGCCAGCAGCTTGAATCAGGGTAGTGCAGATACGCAGTATTTT.

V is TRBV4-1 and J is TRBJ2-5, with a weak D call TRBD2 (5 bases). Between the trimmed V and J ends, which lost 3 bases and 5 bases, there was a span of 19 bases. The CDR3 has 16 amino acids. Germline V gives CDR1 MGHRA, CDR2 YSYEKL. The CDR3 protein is CASSHVTSPPPETQYF. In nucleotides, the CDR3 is TGCGCCAGCAGCCATGTTACTAGTCCGCCGCCGGAGACCCAGTACTTC.

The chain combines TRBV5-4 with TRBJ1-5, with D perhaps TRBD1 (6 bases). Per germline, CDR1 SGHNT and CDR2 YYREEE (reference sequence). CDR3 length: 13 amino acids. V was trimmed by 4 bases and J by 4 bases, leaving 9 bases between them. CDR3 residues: CASSIGQNQPQHF. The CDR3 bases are TGTGCCAGCAGCATCGGACAGAATCAGCCCCAGCATTTT.

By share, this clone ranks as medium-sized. The CDR3 DNA follows: TGTGCCAGCAGTTCTCGGCTAGCGGGACTCAATGAGCAGTTCTTC. Amino acids: CASSSRLAGLNEQFF. The chain carries TRBV6-2 or TRBV6-3 and TRBJ2-1, with 9 bases matching TRBD2. The CDR3 is 15 amino acids. V lost 4 bases and J lost 6; bases outside the gene matches: 7. The germline CDR1 and CDR2 sequences are MNHEY and SVGEGT.

CDR3 amino acids: CASSPRSDETQYF. The CDR3 DNA is TGTGCCAGCAGTCCACGGTCTGATGAGACCCAGTACTTC. V gene TRBV5-4 combines with J gene TRBJ2-5; D is ambiguous. The ends were cut back, 5 bases at V and 5 bases at J, with 13 bases in the middle. The CDR3 has 13 residues. Germline V gives CDR1 SGHNT, CDR2 YYREEE (reference sequence).

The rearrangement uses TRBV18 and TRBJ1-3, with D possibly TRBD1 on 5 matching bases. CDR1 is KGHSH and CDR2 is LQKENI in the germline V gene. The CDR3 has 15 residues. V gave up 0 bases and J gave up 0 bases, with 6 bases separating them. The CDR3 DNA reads TGTGCCAGCTCACCACCGACAGCCTCTGGAAACACCATATATTTT. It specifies CASSPPTASGNTIYF.

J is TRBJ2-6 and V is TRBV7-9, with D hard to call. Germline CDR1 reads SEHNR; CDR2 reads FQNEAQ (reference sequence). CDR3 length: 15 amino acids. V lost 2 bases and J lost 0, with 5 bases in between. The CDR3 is CASSLTVSGANVLTF. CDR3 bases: TGTGCCAGCAGCTTAACGGTCTCTGGGGCCAACGTCCTGACTTTC.

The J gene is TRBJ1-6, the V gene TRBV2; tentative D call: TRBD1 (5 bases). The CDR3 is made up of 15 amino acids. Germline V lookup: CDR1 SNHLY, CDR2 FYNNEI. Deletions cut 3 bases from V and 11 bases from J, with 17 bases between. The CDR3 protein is CASSEEQVVLAPLHF. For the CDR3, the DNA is TGTGCCAGCAGTGAGGAACAGGTGGTTTTAGCACCCCTCCACTTT.

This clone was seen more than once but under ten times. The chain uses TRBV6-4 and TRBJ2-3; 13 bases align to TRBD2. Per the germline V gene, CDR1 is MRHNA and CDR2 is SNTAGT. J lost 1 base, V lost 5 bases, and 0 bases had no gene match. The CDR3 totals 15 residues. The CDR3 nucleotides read TGTGCCAGCAGTACTAGCGGGGGGGGCACAGATACGCAGTATTTT. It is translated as CASSTSGGGTDTQYF.

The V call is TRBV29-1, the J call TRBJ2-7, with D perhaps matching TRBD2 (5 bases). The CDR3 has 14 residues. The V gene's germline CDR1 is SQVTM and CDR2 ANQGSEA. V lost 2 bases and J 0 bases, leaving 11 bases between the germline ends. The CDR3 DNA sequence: TGCAGCGTTGAAATCGGGAAAGGCTCCTACGAGCAGTACTTC. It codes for CSVEIGKGSYEQYF.

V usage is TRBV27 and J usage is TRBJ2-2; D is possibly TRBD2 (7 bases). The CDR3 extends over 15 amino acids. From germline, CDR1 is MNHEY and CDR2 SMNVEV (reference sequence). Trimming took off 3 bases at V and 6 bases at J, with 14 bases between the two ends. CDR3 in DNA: TGTGCCAGCAGTTTTCGGGGGGCGATCCCCGGGGAGCTGTTTTTT. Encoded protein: CASSFRGAIPGELFF.

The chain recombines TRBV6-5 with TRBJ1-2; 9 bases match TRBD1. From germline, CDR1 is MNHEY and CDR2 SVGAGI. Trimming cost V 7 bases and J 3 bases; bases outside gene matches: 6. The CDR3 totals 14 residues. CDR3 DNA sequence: TGTGCCAGCACCAAGGGGGACAGGGACTATGGCTACACCTTC. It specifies CASTKGDRDYGYTF.

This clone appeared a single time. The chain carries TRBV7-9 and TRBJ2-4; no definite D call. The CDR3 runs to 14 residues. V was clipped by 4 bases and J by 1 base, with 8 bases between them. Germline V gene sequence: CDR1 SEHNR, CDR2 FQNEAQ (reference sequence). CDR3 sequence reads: CASSYLYAKNIQYF. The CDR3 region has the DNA TGTGCCAGCAGCTACCTCTACGCCAAAAACATTCAGTACTTC.

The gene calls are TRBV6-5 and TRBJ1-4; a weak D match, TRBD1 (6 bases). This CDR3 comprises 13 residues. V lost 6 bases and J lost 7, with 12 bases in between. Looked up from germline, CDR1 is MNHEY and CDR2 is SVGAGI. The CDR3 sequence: CASRNRETEKLFF. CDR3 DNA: TGTGCCAGCAGGAACAGGGAAACTGAAAAACTGTTTTTT.

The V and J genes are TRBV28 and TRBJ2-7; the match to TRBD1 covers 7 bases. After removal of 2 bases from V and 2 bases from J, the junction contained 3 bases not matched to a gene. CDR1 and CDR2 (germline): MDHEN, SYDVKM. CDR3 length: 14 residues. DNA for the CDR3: TGTGCCAGCAGTTTAGGGACAGTAACCTACGAGCAGTACTTC. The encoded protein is CASSLGTVTYEQYF.

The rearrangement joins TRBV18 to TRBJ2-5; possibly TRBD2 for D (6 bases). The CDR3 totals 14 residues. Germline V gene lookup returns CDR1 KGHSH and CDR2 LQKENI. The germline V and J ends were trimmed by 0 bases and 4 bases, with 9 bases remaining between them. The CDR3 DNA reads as TGTGCCAGCTCACCACCGGTGGGGGGAGAGACCCAGTACTTC. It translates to CASSPPVGGETQYF.

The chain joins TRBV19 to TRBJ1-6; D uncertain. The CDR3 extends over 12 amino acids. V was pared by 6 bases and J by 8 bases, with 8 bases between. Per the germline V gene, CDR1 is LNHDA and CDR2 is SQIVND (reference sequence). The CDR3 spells CASSARDSPLHF. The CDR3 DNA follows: TGTGCCAGTAGCGCGAGGGATTCACCCCTCCACTTT.

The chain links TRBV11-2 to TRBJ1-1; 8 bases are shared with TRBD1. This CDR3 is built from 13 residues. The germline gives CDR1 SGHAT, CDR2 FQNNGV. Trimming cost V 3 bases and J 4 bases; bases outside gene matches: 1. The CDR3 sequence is CASSFTGGTEAFF. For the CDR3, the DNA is TGTGCCAGCAGCTTCACAGGGGGCACTGAAGCTTTCTTT.

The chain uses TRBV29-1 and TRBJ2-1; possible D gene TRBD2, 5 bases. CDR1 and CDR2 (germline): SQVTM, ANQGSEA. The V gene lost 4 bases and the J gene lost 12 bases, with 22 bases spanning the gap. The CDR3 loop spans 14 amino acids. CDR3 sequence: CSVVGLAQERGQFF. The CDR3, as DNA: TGCAGCGTTGTCGGCCTAGCCCAGGAGAGAGGGCAGTTCTTC.

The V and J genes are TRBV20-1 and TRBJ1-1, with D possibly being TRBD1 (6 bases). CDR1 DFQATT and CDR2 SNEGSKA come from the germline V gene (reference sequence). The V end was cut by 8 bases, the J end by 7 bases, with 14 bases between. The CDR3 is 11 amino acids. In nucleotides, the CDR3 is TGCAGTCCCCGTCAGGGGAATGAAGCTTTCTTT. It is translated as CSPRQGNEAFF.